The entry below gives a single TCR beta chain sequence along with its context. This record comes from a study of neoadjuvant anti-PD-1 for oral cavity cancer. The time point was: after neoadjuvant nivolumab, at surgical resection. Generated by immunoSEQ multiplex PCR, the TCRdb table keeps only in-frame clones and is missing some. The sample has around 68,000 clones; around 85% are singletons. Sequenced here: PBMCs, sampled after nivolumab (anti-PD-1) treatment. The TCR sequence derives from a person aged 35-79 years with oral cavity squamous cell carcinoma.

The CDR3 DNA reads TGTGTCAGAAGCTGTGGTGAAAAACTGTTTTTT. Translated: CVRSCGEKLFF. This chain links TRBV7-5 with TRBJ1-4. TRBV7-5 is a documented pseudogene. The CDR3 totals 11 residues.